This T cell receptor beta chain was identified during a study of glioma-infiltrating T cells after dendritic cell vaccination. Turning to the study itself: Dendritic cells derived from monocytes and pulsed with autologous tumor lysate formed the vaccine. Patients received three intradermal dendritic cell vaccine injections at biweekly intervals.

Note on this clone: Its matching antigen is unknown.

The CDR3 length is 14 residues. Germline V gene data show CDR1 as SGHAT and CDR2 as FQNNGV. Trimming took 2 bases from V and 2 from J, leaving 9 bases between them. The primer mix had 60 V beta and 13 J beta primers. TCRdb keeps only in-frame clones here, not all; method: immunoSEQ multiplex PCR. Of 95,000 or so clones detected, under 90% appear once; the ten largest clones hold about 3.2%. Findings of the study overall: Higher TCR clonality did not directly relate to longer survival.

The sequences come from blood, collected before dendritic cell vaccination. The rearrangement links TRBV11-2 to TRBJ1-1; the D gene is possibly TRBD1 (5 bases). This TCR was recovered from a human donor with glioblastoma. The DNA for the CDR3 is TGTGCCAGCAGCTTACGACAGCCTAACACTGAAGCTTTCTTT. This encodes CASSLRQPNTEAFF.